The TCR beta chain described here comes from a study of blood T cell repertoires in COVID-19. Study overall: The United States, Italy and Spain supplied acute and convalescent COVID-19 samples. T cells, B-cell-depleted T cells, or PBMCs provided the cDNA or gDNA that served as material.

In the study's own analysis: Reference gene primer amplification in the assay estimated nucleated cell counts. Here immunoSEQ multiplex PCR was the method, and the copy in TCRdb shows in-frame clones only, minus some. The V and J calls and clone size come from that table; D and trimming were worked out from the DNA. The sample comprises approximately 90,000 clones, over 80% of which are singletons, and almost 3.5% rests with the top ten. Germline-derived CDR1 and CDR2 are GTSNPN and SVGIG (reference sequence). The CDR3 runs 14 residues. Trimming shortened V by 3 bases and J by 3 bases, and 9 bases separated the two germline ends.

The V gene is TRBV30, the J gene TRBJ2-6; the D is unclear. The TCR originated in a man between 45 and 60 years old with acute or convalescent COVID-19. The sequencing sample was made of peripheral blood. The CDR3 DNA follows: TGTGCCTGGAGGGGTAGAGGTGGGGCCAACGTCCTGACTTTC. The encoded protein is CAWRGRGGANVLTF.